Listed here are 8 T cell receptor beta chains from one sample, sequenced in a study of CXCR3-negative and CXCR3-positive naive CD8 T cells. Study outcomes and limitations: Greater hydrophobicity was found in TRB CDR3s of CXCR3-positive naive cells than of CXCR3-negative naive cells.

The TRB libraries of cDNA were built by UMI-labeled 5' RACE. Reprocessing the 5' RACE reads, TCRdb reports a single entry for every CDR3 protein and omits DNA. The record lists roughly 59,000 distinct CDR3 sequences, of which the ten most abundant hold 0.55% to 0.85%. Antigens for these TCRs are unknown. Sequencing input: naive CXCR3+ CD8+ T cells from blood. Sample subset: CD45RO-CCR7+CD27+CD95- naive CD8+ T cells expressing CXCR3 (TNR3+). The receptors shown here come from a human donor in good health. Some clones in this sample may be carry-over from other donors' samples.

The J gene is TRBJ2-1, the V gene TRBV9; lacking DNA, the TRBD2 call made by TCRdb goes unchecked. There are 14 residues in the CDR3. Germline CDR1 and CDR2: SGDLS and YYNGEE. CDR3 sequence reads: CASSVVGRDNEQFF.

The V and J genes are TRBV14 and TRBJ2-2. There are 15 residues in the CDR3. Germline CDR1 SGHDN, CDR2 FVKESK. Here the CDR3 reads CASSQDLHGSGELFF.

The chain employs TRBV29-1 and TRBJ2-1. This CDR3 is built from 11 residues. The germline V gene encodes CDR1 SQVTM and CDR2 ANQGSEA. The CDR3 sequence: CSVSFPNEQFF.

The chain couples TRBV10-3 to TRBJ2-5; TCRdb's assignment of TRBD1 cannot be checked, as there is no DNA. The germline V gene has CDR1 ENHRY and CDR2 SYGVKD. The CDR3 totals 16 residues. The CDR3 protein is CAISKGTWEAKETQYF.

The chain employs TRBV7-3 and TRBJ2-3; TCRdb calls TRBD2, which cannot be checked without DNA. This CDR3 has 16 amino acids. Germline V gene data show CDR1 as SGHTA and CDR2 as FQGTGA. This CDR3 is CASSLTVAGPADTQYF.

The V gene is TRBV12-3 or TRBV12-4, the J gene TRBJ1-1. The CDR3 contains 11 residues. The CDR3 region is CASRVTEEAFF.

The gene calls are TRBV6-4 and TRBJ2-1; checking the TCRdb D call of TRBD1 is not possible without DNA. This CDR3 has 15 amino acids. Germline V gene sequence: CDR1 MRHNA, CDR2 SNTAGT. This chain's CDR3 is CASSDSGGGFNEQFF.

The gene calls are TRBV29-1 and TRBJ2-1; TCRdb proposes TRBD1, but this gene call is untestable without DNA. This CDR3 contains 14 residues. CDR1 and CDR2 (germline): SQVTM, ANQGSEA. The CDR3 sequence is CSVAGTGLDNEQFF.